The rows below give T cell receptor beta chains drawn from one sample of a study of blood T cells in healthy people across ages. TCRdb redid the calling of the 5' RACE reads with MiXCR, one entry per CDR3 protein. Found here are 1.5 million or so distinct CDR3 sequences, less than 45% of them singletons; the top ten hold under 5%. Material: blood. Receptors were obtained from a woman aged 18-35 years in good health. Both conserved end residues are part of each CDR3. D genes are given only for firm matches. A clone size is listed for some rows: how often the clone was seen (once, few, many), or a class if it is expanded.

d_call	v_call	j_call	clone_size	cdr3_nt	cdr3_aa
TRBD2	TRBV20-1	TRBJ2-7	many	TGCAGTGCTAGAGATTTGGCTAGCGGGTCCTACGAGCAGTACTTC	CSARDLASGSYEQYF
TRBD1	TRBV27	TRBJ2-7	NA	TGTGCCAGCAGTCTACGACAGGGGCGAAGCTCCTACGAGCAGTACTTC	CASSLRQGRSSYEQYF
TRBD1	TRBV13	TRBJ2-5	few	TGTGCCAGCAGCTCTTGGACAGGGGAGAGGGAGACCCAGTACTTC	CASSSWTGERETQYF
NA	TRBV9	TRBJ2-3	NA	TGTGCCAGCAGCGTAGCTCCTAGGGAGAATACGCAGTATTTT	CASSVAPRENTQYF
TRBD2	TRBV20-1	TRBJ2-5	NA	TGCAGTGCTCTACCGGGACTAGCCAAGACCCAGTACTTC	CSALPGLAKTQYF
TRBD2	TRBV5-1	TRBJ2-3	NA	TGCGCCAGCAGCTTACTAGCGGGAGCTATAGATACGCAGTATTTT	CASSLLAGAIDTQYF
TRBD2	TRBV10-3	TRBJ2-1	NA	TGTGCCATCAGTGACTCTCTAGGACTAGCGGGGAAGGGGGAGCAGTTCTTC	CAISDSLGLAGKGEQFF
NA	TRBV7-2	TRBJ2-3	few	TGTGCCAGCAGCTTATGGACTCCAGCCGGGGAACGCACAGATACGCAGTATTTT	CASSLWTPAGERTDTQYF
NA	TRBV9	TRBJ2-3	few	TGTGCCAGCAGCGACGGGGGCCCCGCAGATACGCAGTATTTT	CASSDGGPADTQYF
TRBD1	TRBV20-1	TRBJ1-4	few	TGCAGTGCTGGAGACAGGGGGCACGTTGAAAAACTGTTTTTT	CSAGDRGHVEKLFF
NA	TRBV18	TRBJ2-1	NA	TGTGCCAGCTCACCCCCTAACGTCATGCATATCGATGAGCAGTTCTTC	CASSPPNVMHIDEQFF
TRBD1	TRBV7-2	TRBJ1-2	NA	TGTGCCAGCAGCCCCCTTGGGAGGGGGCAAGACTATGGCTACACCTTC	CASSPLGRGQDYGYTF
NA	TRBV7-3	TRBJ1-1	NA	TGTGCCAGCAGCTTAAGGCCCGGGCTTACGGCTGAAGCTTTCTTT	CASSLRPGLTAEAFF
NA	TRBV4-1	TRBJ1-2	NA	TGCGCCAGCAGCCCCCGGGAATTATCCTATGGCTACACCTTC	CASSPRELSYGYTF
TRBD2	TRBV4-3	TRBJ2-1	NA	TGCGCCAGCAGCCGAGACCCCGGGACTACTTACGAGCAGTTCTTC	CASSRDPGTTYEQFF
NA	TRBV5-6	TRBJ2-1	few	TGTGCCAGCAGCTTTATAGGGGGGTATGGTGAGCAGTTCTTC	CASSFIGGYGEQFF
NA	TRBV14	TRBJ1-4	NA	TGTGCCAGCAGCCAGTGGACCGCAACTAATGAAAAACTGTTTTTT	CASSQWTATNEKLFF
NA	TRBV5-1	TRBJ2-2	NA	TGCGCCAGCAGCTTCCAAACTGGGAACACCGGGGAGCTGTTTTTT	CASSFQTGNTGELFF
TRBD1	TRBV15	TRBJ2-5	NA	TGTGCCACCAGCAGAGGGCCAGGGGGAGAGACCCAGTACTTC	CATSRGPGGETQYF
TRBD2	TRBV7-2	TRBJ2-1	NA	TGTGCCAGCAGTATGGGGCTAGCGGGGGTCGCCTACAATGAGCAGTTCTTC	CASSMGLAGVAYNEQFF
NA	TRBV3-1	TRBJ2-1	NA	TGTGCCAGCAGCCAAGATCTAAGGGGGGCAGACAATGAGCAGTTCTTC	CASSQDLRGADNEQFF
NA	TRBV6-2/TRBV6-3	TRBJ2-2	NA	TGTGCCAGCAGTAGACTCCTAGCCCCTCTTAACACCGGGGAGCTGTTTTTT	CASSRLLAPLNTGELFF
TRBD1	TRBV29-1	TRBJ1-2	NA	TGCAGCGTTGACGGACAGGGGGGAAAATTATTTGGCTACACCTTC	CSVDGQGGKLFGYTF
TRBD2	TRBV7-6	TRBJ2-7	few	TGTGCCAGCAGCTCACCCTCTCTCGCGGGAGTGCACGAGCAGTACTTC	CASSSPSLAGVHEQYF
NA	TRBV7-6	TRBJ1-1	few	TGTGCCAGCAGCCGCAGGGTGGGGAACACTGAAGCTTTCTTT	CASSRRVGNTEAFF
NA	TRBV12-3/TRBV12-4	TRBJ2-1	few	TGTGCCAGCAGTAACTACTACAATGAGCAGTTCTTC	CASSNYYNEQFF
NA	TRBV20-1	TRBJ2-1	NA	TGCAGTGCTCGAAAGGGCGAAGGGTTTTACAATGAGCAGTTCTTC	CSARKGEGFYNEQFF
NA	TRBV12-3/TRBV12-4	TRBJ2-1	once	TGTGCCAGCCGGGACGGGTTCTTC	CASRDGFF
NA	TRBV7-9	TRBJ2-7	NA	TGTGCCAGCAGCCCCCGTGCGTCCCACGAGCAGTACTTC	CASSPRASHEQYF
NA	TRBV15	TRBJ1-6	few	TGTGCCACCAGCAGAGATCGGACAGATAATTCACCCCTCCACTTT	CATSRDRTDNSPLHF
NA	TRBV18	TRBJ2-5	NA	TGTGCCACCAAAGAGATCCGTTCAGAGACCCAGTACTTC	CATKEIRSETQYF
NA	TRBV5-1	TRBJ1-2	NA	TGCGCCAGCAGCTTGGGACATCCGCAGTATGGCTACACCTTC	CASSLGHPQYGYTF
NA	TRBV24-1	TRBJ2-1	NA	TGCGCCACCAGTGATTTCAGGGACCGGACAACACAGTTCTTC	CATSDFRDRTTQFF
TRBD1	TRBV20-1	TRBJ1-1	NA	TGCAGTGCTGGGGACAGGGTGGTCACTGAAGCTTTCTTT	CSAGDRVVTEAFF
NA	TRBV2	TRBJ1-5	NA	TGTGCCAGCAGTGAAGCCCCCGTGGGGAGCAATCAGCCCCAGCATTTT	CASSEAPVGSNQPQHF
NA	TRBV5-6	TRBJ1-1	NA	TGTGCCAGCAGCCAGGATATGGACGCGGGGGGCACTGAAGCTTTCTTT	CASSQDMDAGGTEAFF
TRBD1	TRBV11-2	TRBJ2-5	NA	TGTGCCAGCAGCTTAGGGGACAGGGTCAAAGAGACCCAGTACTTC	CASSLGDRVKETQYF
TRBD1	TRBV27	TRBJ2-5	NA	TGTGCCAGCAGTCGCCGGACAGGAGAGACCCAGTACTTC	CASSRRTGETQYF
TRBD1	TRBV6-6	TRBJ2-7	NA	TGTGCCAGCGGACCCGGGACAGCAAAACTCTCCTACGAGCAGTACTTC	CASGPGTAKLSYEQYF
TRBD1	TRBV7-2	TRBJ1-6	NA	TGTGCCAGCAGCCTACGGACAGGGTTAACTTCACCCCTCCACTTT	CASSLRTGLTSPLHF
TRBD2	TRBV20-1	TRBJ2-5	few	TGCAGTGCTAGGGAGGGACTAGCCGGAGAGACCCAGTACTTC	CSAREGLAGETQYF
TRBD1	TRBV2	TRBJ1-1	many	TGTGCCAGCAGAGACACAGGGGCGGGGACTGAAGCTTTCTTT	CASRDTGAGTEAFF
NA	TRBV15	TRBJ1-2	NA	TGTGCCACCAGCAGAGATCGAACCCAGGGTGGAGACTATGGCTACACCTTC	CATSRDRTQGGDYGYTF
NA	TRBV7-2	TRBJ1-5	NA	TGTGCCAGCAGCTTGGCGGTAGCGGGCAATCAGCCCCAGCATTTT	CASSLAVAGNQPQHF
TRBD2	TRBV6-2/TRBV6-3	TRBJ2-7	NA	TGTGCCAGCAGTTACTCCCGGACTAGCGGGACCTACGAGCAGTACTTC	CASSYSRTSGTYEQYF
TRBD1	TRBV12-3/TRBV12-4	TRBJ1-1	NA	TGTGCCAGCAGTAGTTCCAGGGGGCTGAACACTGAAGCTTTCTTT	CASSSSRGLNTEAFF